The T cell receptor (beta chain) under discussion was sequenced for a study of Ad26.COV2.S vaccination and SARS-CoV-2 variants. About the research overall: Recipients of Ad26.COV2.S got it intramuscularly, once or twice 56 days apart.

Note on this clone: What it recognizes is unknown.

Treatment reported: about 20 received Ad26.COV2.S at low or high dose, single or two shots; about 5 received placebo; per-sample allocation not given. Following the first vaccine or placebo injection, samples were taken on day 63. It was Wuhan-strain SARS-CoV-2 spike that the Ad26 vaccine vector expressed. Produced via immunoSEQ multiplex PCR; TCRdb's table is partial and in-frame only. The table lists 400,000 to 500,000 clones, around 87% of them singletons, with 3.6% in the top ten. Overall study findings and caveats: Vaccinees and placebo recipients showed similar non-spike TCR breadth. Following vaccination, spike-specific CD8+ and CD4+ T cell responses reportedly exhibited substantial breadth.

Material: peripheral blood, obtained in a trial of Ad26.COV2.S vaccine versus placebo. The TCR was taken from a person between 18 and 60 years old who received the Ad26.COV2.S COVID-19 vaccine or a placebo.

The CDR3 spells CASSRGGTDTQYF. DNA for the CDR3: TGCGCCAGCAGCCGAGGGGGCACAGATACGCAGTATTTT. This chain links TRBV5-1 with TRBJ2-3; D may correspond to TRBD1 or TRBD2 (5 bases each). The CDR3 has 13 amino acids. Germline loops: CDR1 SGHRS, CDR2 YFSETQ. Trimming removed 4 bases from V and 1 base from J, with 7 bases in between. The complete variable domain, with remaining parts taken from reference TRBV5-1 and TRBJ2-3, reads KAGVTQTPRYLIKTRGQQVTLSCSPISGHRSVSWYQQTPGQGLQFLFEYFSETQRNKGNFPGRFSGRQFSNSRSEMNVSTLELGDSALYLCASSRGGTDTQYFGPGTRLTVL.